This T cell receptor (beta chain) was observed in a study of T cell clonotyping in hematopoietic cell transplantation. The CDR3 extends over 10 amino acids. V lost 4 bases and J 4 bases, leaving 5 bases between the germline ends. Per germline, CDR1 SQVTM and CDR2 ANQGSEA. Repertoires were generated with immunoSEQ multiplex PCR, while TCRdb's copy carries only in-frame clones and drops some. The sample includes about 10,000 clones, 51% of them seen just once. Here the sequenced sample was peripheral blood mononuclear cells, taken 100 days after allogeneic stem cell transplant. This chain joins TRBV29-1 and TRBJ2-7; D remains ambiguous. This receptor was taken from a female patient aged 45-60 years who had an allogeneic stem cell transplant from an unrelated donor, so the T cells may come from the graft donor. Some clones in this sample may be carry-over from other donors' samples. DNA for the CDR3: TGCAGCGTTGTGGGGTACGAGCAGTACTTC. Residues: CSVVGYEQYF.